This T cell receptor beta chain was recovered during a study of blood T cell repertoires in COVID-19. The CDR3 loop spans 17 amino acids. V lost 5 bases, J lost 4 bases, and 11 bases stayed unmatched. Germline CDR1 reads LNHDA; CDR2 reads SQIVND (reference sequence). Sequencing was performed with immunoSEQ multiplex PCR; in TCRdb, only in-frame clones are kept and a portion is missing. This repertoire shows more than 100,000 clones, more than 70% found once; its top ten account for roughly 3.6%. Sequenced material: peripheral blood. This receptor was taken from a woman in her fifties or sixties with acute or convalescent COVID-19. The V and J genes are TRBV19 and TRBJ2-1; TRBD2 matches 10 bases. The CDR3 loop is CASSARGGAGGYNEQFF. DNA of the CDR3: TGTGCCAGTAGTGCCCGGGGGGGAGCGGGAGGGTACAATGAGCAGTTCTTC.